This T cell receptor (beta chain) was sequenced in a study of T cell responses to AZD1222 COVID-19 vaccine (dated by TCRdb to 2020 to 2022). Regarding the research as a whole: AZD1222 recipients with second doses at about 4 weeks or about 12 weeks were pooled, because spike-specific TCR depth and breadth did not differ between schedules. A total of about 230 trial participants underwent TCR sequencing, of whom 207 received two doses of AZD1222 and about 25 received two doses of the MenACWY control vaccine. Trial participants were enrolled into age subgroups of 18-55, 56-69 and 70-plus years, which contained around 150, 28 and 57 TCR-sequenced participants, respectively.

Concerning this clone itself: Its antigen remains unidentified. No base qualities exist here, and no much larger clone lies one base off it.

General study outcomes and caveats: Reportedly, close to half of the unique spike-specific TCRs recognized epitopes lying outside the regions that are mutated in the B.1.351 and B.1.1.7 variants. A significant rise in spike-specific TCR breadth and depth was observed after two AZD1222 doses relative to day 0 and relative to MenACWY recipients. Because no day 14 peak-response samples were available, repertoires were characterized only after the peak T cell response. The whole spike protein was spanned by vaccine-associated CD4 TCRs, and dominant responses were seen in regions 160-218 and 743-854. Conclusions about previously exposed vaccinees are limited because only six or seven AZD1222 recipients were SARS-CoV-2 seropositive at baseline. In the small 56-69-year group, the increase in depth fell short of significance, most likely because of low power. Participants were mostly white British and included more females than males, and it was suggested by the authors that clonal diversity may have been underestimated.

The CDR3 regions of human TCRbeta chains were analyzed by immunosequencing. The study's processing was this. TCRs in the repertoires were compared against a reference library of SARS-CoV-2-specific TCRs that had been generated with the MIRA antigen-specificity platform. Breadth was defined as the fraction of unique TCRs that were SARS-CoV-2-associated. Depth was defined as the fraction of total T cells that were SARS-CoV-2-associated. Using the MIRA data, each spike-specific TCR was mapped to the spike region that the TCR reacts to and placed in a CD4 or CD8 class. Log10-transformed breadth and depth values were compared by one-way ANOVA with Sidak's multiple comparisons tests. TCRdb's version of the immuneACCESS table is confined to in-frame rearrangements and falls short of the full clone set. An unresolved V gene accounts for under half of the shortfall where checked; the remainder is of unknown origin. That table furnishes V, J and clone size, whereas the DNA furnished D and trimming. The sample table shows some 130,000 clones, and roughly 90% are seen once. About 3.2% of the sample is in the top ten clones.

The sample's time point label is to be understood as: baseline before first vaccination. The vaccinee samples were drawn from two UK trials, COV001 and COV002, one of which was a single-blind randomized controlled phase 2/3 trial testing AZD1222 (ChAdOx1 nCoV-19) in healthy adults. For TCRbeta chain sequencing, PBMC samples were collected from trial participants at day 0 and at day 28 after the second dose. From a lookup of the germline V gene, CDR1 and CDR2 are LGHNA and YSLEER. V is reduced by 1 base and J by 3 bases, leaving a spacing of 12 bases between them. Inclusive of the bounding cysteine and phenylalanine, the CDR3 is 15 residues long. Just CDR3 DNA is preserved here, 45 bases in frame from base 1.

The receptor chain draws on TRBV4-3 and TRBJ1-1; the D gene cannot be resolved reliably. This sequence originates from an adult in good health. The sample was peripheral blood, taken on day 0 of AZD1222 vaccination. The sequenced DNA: TGCGCCAGCAGCCAAGCGGAGGGAAGGTACACTGAAGCTTTCTTT. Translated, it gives CASSQAEGRYTEAFF.